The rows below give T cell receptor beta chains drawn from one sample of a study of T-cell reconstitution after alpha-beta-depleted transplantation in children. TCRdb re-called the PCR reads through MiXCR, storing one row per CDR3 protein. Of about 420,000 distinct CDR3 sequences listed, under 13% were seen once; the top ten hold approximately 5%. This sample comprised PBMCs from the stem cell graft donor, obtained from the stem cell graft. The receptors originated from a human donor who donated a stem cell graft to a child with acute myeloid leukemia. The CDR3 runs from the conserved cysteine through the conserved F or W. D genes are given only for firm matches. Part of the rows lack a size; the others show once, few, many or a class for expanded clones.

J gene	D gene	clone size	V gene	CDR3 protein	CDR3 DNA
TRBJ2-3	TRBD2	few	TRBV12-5	CASGLVPTSGTDTQYF	TGTGCTAGTGGTTTGGTTCCCACTAGCGGCACAGATACGCAGTATTTT
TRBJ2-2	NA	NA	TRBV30	CALYERGELFF	TGTGCCTTGTATGAGCGCGGGGAGCTGTTTTTT
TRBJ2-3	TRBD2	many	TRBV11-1	CASSKRLAGVSSTDTQYF	TGTGCCAGCAGCAAACGACTAGCGGGAGTTTCTAGCACAGATACGCAGTATTTT
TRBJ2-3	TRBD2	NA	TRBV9	CASSVDGAGGGTDTQYF	TGTGCCAGCAGCGTAGACGGAGCGGGAGGGGGCACAGATACGCAGTATTTT
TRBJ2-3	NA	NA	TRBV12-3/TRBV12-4	CASGGPGGPDTQYF	TGTGCCAGCGGGGGGCCAGGGGGACCAGATACGCAGTATTTT
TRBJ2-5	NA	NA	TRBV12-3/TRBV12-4	CASSWGSHQYF	TGTGCCAGCAGTTGGGGCAGCCACCAGTACTTC
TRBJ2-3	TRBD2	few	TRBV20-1	CSARIASGAQDTQYF	TGCAGTGCCAGAATCGCTAGCGGGGCTCAAGATACGCAGTATTTT
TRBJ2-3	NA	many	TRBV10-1	CASSELLGEEDTQYF	TGCGCCAGCAGTGAGTTGTTAGGCGAAGAAGATACGCAGTATTTT
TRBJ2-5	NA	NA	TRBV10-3	CAISEGLQTETQYF	TGTGCCATCAGTGAGGGACTGCAAACAGAGACCCAGTACTTC
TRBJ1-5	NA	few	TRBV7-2	CASSLPSQPQHF	TGTGCCAGCAGCTTACCGAGTCAGCCCCAGCATTTT
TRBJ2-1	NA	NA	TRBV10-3	CAIRDAGPNNEQFF	TGTGCCATCAGAGACGCGGGACCAAACAATGAGCAGTTCTTC
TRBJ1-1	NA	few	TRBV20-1	CSATRTPTEAFF	TGCAGTGCTACCAGGACACCCACTGAAGCTTTCTTT
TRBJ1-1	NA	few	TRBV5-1	CASSLKVGGNAEAFF	TGCGCCAGCAGCTTGAAGGTAGGAGGGAATGCTGAAGCTTTCTTT
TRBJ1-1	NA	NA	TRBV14	CASSQVDLNTEAFF	TGTGCCAGCAGCCAAGTGGACCTGAACACTGAAGCTTTCTTT
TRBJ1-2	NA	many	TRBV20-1	CSAPRTDSPNYGYTF	TGCAGTGCTCCCCGGACAGATTCACCTAACTATGGCTACACCTTC
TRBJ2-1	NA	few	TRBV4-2	CASSQDIRFEQFF	TGTGCCAGCAGCCAAGATATTAGGTTTGAGCAGTTCTTC
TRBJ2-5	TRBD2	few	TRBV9	CASSVEAGGKETQYF	TGTGCCAGCAGCGTAGAGGCGGGGGGAAAAGAGACCCAGTACTTC
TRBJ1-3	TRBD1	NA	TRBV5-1	CASSPGDSSGNTIYF	TGCGCCAGCAGCCCAGGGGACAGCTCTGGAAACACCATATATTTT
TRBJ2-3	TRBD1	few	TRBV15	CATSLQGFVADTQYF	TGTGCCACGAGTTTACAGGGGTTTGTAGCAGATACGCAGTATTTT
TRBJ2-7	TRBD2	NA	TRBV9	CASSVTGTSSYEQYF	TGTGCCAGCAGCGTTACCGGGACTAGCTCCTACGAGCAGTACTTC
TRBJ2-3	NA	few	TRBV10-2	CASGGSDTQYF	TGCGCCAGCGGGGGTTCGGATACGCAGTATTTT
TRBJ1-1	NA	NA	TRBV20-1	CSATVGGRTEAFF	TGCAGTGCTACCGTTGGTGGTCGGACTGAAGCTTTCTTT
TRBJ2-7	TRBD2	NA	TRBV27	CASSTLAGGDVEQYF	TGTGCCAGCAGTACCCTAGCGGGAGGGGATGTCGAGCAGTACTTC
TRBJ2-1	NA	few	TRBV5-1	CASSLAVGPLSYNEQFF	TGCGCCAGCAGCTTGGCAGTTGGACCCCTTTCCTACAATGAGCAGTTCTTC
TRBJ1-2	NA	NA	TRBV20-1	CSARVEGAYTF	TGCAGTGCTAGAGTGGAGGGTGCCTACACCTTC
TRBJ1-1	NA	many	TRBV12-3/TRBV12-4	CASSPNTPEAFF	TGTGCCAGCAGCCCTAACACACCTGAAGCTTTCTTT
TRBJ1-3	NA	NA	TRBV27	CASSLSGGPGNTIYF	TGTGCCAGCAGTTTATCGGGCGGACCTGGAAACACCATATATTTT
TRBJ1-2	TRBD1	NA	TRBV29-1	CSVARTGLDGYTF	TGCAGCGTTGCGAGGACAGGGTTGGATGGCTACACCTTC
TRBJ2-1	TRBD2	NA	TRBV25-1	CASSWFSGINEQFF	TGTGCCAGCAGTTGGTTTAGCGGGATAAATGAGCAGTTCTTC
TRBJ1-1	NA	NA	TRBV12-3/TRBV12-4	CASIISGVDTEAFF	TGTGCCAGCATCATATCGGGCGTGGACACTGAAGCTTTCTTT
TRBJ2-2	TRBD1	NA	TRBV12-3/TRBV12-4	CASSPRDRSYTGELFF	TGTGCCAGCAGTCCTCGGGACAGGTCTTACACCGGGGAGCTGTTTTTT
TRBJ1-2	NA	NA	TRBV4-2	CASSQLWEGNYGYTF	TGTGCCAGCAGCCAACTCTGGGAGGGGAACTATGGCTACACCTTC
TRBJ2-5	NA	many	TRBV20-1	CSARGGQETQYF	TGCTCCGCCCGGGGTGGGCAAGAGACCCAGTACTTC
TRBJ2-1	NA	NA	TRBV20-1	CSARDYETSYNEQFF	TGCAGTGCTAGAGATTACGAAACCTCCTACAATGAGCAGTTCTTC
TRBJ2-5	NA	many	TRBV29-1	CSVTGRRYQETQYF	TGCAGCGTTACCGGACGGCGTTACCAAGAGACCCAGTACTTC
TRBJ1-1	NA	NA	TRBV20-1	CSARVQGGNTEAFF	TGCAGTGCTAGAGTCCAGGGAGGGAACACTGAAGCTTTCTTT
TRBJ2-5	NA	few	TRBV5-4	CASRSAVQETQYF	TGTGCCAGCAGATCAGCAGTTCAAGAGACCCAGTACTTC
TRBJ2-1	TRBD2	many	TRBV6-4	CASSRTSGDYNEQFF	TGTGCCAGCAGTAGGACTAGCGGAGACTACAATGAGCAGTTCTTC
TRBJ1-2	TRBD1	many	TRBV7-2	CASSYFGQGDYGYTF	TGTGCCAGCAGCTACTTCGGACAGGGGGACTATGGCTACACCTTC
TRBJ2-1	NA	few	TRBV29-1	CSVGDGNEQFF	TGCAGCGTTGGGGACGGCAATGAGCAGTTCTTC
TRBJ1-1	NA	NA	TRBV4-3	CASSQVPVAENTEAFF	TGCGCCAGCAGCCAAGTACCGGTTGCGGAGAACACTGAAGCTTTCTTT
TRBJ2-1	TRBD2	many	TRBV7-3	CASSPRPGGNEQFF	TGTGCCAGCAGCCCCCGTCCGGGGGGTAATGAGCAGTTCTTC
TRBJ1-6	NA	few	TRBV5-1	CASSLEGGRRDNSPLHF	TGCGCCAGCAGCTTGGAGGGCGGACGTCGAGATAATTCACCCCTCCACTTT
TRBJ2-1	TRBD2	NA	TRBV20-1	CSATGTSGRGSEQFF	TGCAGTGCAACCGGGACTAGCGGGAGAGGTAGTGAGCAGTTCTTC
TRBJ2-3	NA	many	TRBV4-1	CASSQAVATRTDTQYF	TGCGCCAGCAGCCAAGCAGTAGCCACACGCACAGATACGCAGTATTTT
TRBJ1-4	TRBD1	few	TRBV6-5	CASSWKPGQGGEKLFF	TGTGCCAGCAGTTGGAAGCCGGGACAGGGAGGAGAAAAACTGTTTTTT